This TCR beta chain is drawn from a study of blood T cells in healthy people across ages. Study-wide results and caveats: A greater number of naive CD4+ cells and higher diversity distinguished long-lived donors from aged donors.

Concerning this clonotype itself: As yet, its antigen is unknown. A much larger clone lies one base from this, so it may be a read error.

With a J-beta primer mix and a sample-barcoded 5' primer, a second PCR ran 7 to 11 cycles. Carrying 12 random nucleotides, a template-switch adaptor labeled each individual cDNA molecule. TCRdb processed the 5' RACE reads anew with MiXCR; each CDR3 protein has one entry. Here the sample spans 630,000 or so distinct CDR3 sequences, about 30% being singletons. Germline CDR1 reads SGHNT; CDR2 reads YYREEE (reference sequence). This CDR3 is 14 amino acids long. Trimming left V 1 base short and J 11 bases short, with 18 bases between. The extraction recovered at least 5 micrograms of total RNA per sample. The rearrangement joins TRBV5-4 to TRBJ2-5, with unresolved D. This TCR came from a woman older than 75 in good health. The sequenced sample was blood. The CDR3 DNA sequence: TGTGCCAGCAGCTTGCTGGGCATATACAATGAGCAGTACTTC. Translating gives CASSLLGIYNEQYF.